This T cell receptor beta chain was sequenced during a study of T cell changes during pregnancy in multiple sclerosis. Trimming left V 0 bases short and J 12 bases short, with 17 bases between. The germline V gene encodes CDR1 MNHEY and CDR2 SVGAGI. CDR3 length equals 14 residues. Repertoires were generated with immunoSEQ multiplex PCR, while TCRdb's copy carries only in-frame clones and drops some. The table has approximately 90,000 clones, 94% seen once. This clone came up once. This TCR was sampled from a female donor with multiple sclerosis, enrolled in a pregnancy study. The sequencing here drew on peripheral blood, taken in the third trimester of pregnancy. The rearrangement joins TRBV6-5 to TRBJ1-2; possible D gene TRBD1, 6 bases. The CDR3 sequence is CASSYSKGQLAHTF. The CDR3 region has the DNA TGTGCCAGCAGTTACTCGAAAGGACAGCTTGCCCACACCTTC.